This entry is about one T cell receptor beta chain. Its recognized antigen is unknown. Within one base of it there is no much larger clone, and no base qualities were kept. Libraries were made using the immunoSEQ multiplex PCR assay. The multiplex PCR relied on a mix of 60 forward primers for TCR Vbeta segments and 13 reverse primers for TCR Jbeta segments. The CDR3 region of rearranged TCR beta genes was amplified from genomic DNA with a multiplex PCR assay. Amplified TCR beta libraries were sequenced as 87-base-pair reads on the Illumina HiSeq System. The authors processed their data as follows. A later analysis counted approximately 84 million unique TCR beta chains across the 670 or so repertoires, and about 10 million of these chains were shared by at least two donors. Raw reads were error-corrected and collapsed into unique sequences by a nearest-neighbor algorithm in which closely related sequences were merged to remove PCR and sequencing errors. CDR3 sequences were aligned to IMGT reference sequences to assign V, D and J gene segments. For a sequence to be retained, at least a six-nucleotide match to both a V gene segment and a J gene segment was required. Rearrangements were called productive when the CDR3 lacked stop codons and stayed in frame with V and J; all others were non-productive. Following IMGT convention, CDR3 was defined as the stretch from the second conserved V-encoded cysteine up to the conserved J-encoded phenylalanine. The earlier analysis of 500 to 750 of the donors excluded any sequence lacking an unambiguous match to a single V gene segment. An earlier analysis of 550 to 650 of the donors classified V segments as functional when productive rearrangements were above 56.7% and as segregating when the standard deviation between donors was above 5%. A statistical classification framework was built for diagnosing cytomegalovirus status from the catalog of TCR beta chain sequences. V and J gene assignment, in a later analysis, came from comparing TCR nucleotide sequences with IMGT/GENE-DB human TR gene sequences. A later analysis assigned CDR3 sequences and most-parsimonious VDJ recombination scenarios with the TCRdist pipeline. In a later analysis, each TCR beta chain was defined by its CDR3 amino acid sequence together with its V-gene family, and reads lacking a unique V-gene family were excluded. To address suspected cross-contamination and a sequencing artifact, a later analysis removed approximately 600 highly shared, low-generation-probability nucleotide sequences. In a later analysis, a clonal expansion index was calculated for each public chain from normalized within-repertoire ranks of inferred template counts. In a later analysis, generation probabilities were computed with a VDJ recombination model fitted to out-of-frame rearrangements, and the resulting probabilities were checked against IGoR. In a later analysis, TCR-TCR, TCR-HLA and TCR-CMV co-occurrence was scored with hypergeometric tests, and a repertoire-size bias correction was applied to TCR pairs. False discovery rates were estimated in a later analysis by permuting HLA or CMV assignments 20 times. In a later analysis, co-occurring TCRs were grouped using DBSCAN, with TCRdist sequence similarity added in when clustering inside HLA-allele-positive subsets. Repertoires with fewer than 30,000 or more than 120,000 public chains were left out of co-occurrence clustering, as were five repertoires with anomalous nucleotide sharing. Held by TCRdb, this immuneACCESS table contains in-frame sequences only and omits some clones. Under half of the omission traces to an unresolved V gene where checked; the cause of the rest is unknown. That table supplies the V and J calls and clone size; D and trimming were determined from the DNA. The sample table holds 210,000 or so clones, of which around four fifths were seen once. Together, the top ten hold about 0.6% of the sample.

This specimen belongs to a study of cytomegalovirus exposure and HLA in healthy donors (dated by TCRdb to about 2017). Concerning the study at large: In an earlier analysis of several hundred of the donors, 276 Gb of sequence data and 120 million or so unique TCR beta sequences from 180 million or so T cells were reported. The study was designed to test whether signatures of past pathogen exposure could be identified by cataloging public T cell receptors. Typing coverage differed by locus: A, B, C, DRB1 and DQB1 were typed in roughly 629-640 donors, DQA1 in about 560, DPA1 in 600 to 610, and DPB1 in 472. Of the 300 to 450 genotyped donors, 81% were placed in the genetic ancestry cluster associated with self-reported Caucasian donors. On average, around 230,000 unique TCR beta nucleotide sequences were sequenced per donor among a few hundred genotyped donors of the cohort, with 15% to 20% of those sequences being non-productive. The T cell repertoires of about 700 subjects were profiled by immunosequencing and related to cytomegalovirus serostatus. Both class I and class II loci were covered by HLA typing, at four-digit resolution. All discovery cohort repertoires had been generated using a single sequencing platform. Rather than drawing on any new phenotypic data, the later analysis identified candidate immune exposures from TCR beta sequences and the way those sequences occurred across donors. To predict cytomegalovirus infection status, the study combined high-throughput TCR immunosequencing, statistical association of individual TCRs with disease status, and machine learning. A later genetic analysis took genome-wide SNP genotypes for about 55% of the roughly 700 donors and used that subset as a discovery cohort. In addition to the first cohort of 666 subjects, a separate validation cohort of 130 or so different subjects was used. Donor age, sex, ethnicity and CMV serostatus were collected together with the repertoire data. In an earlier analysis of roughly 600 of the donors, high-throughput TCR beta sequencing was used to judge whether each TCR beta V gene segment behaved as functional or pseudogenic. Roughly five DR-DQ haplotypes were treated as single units for association and clustering because of strong linkage in the cohort. An early release that covered some 640 HLA-typed donors contained around 300 gigabases of sequencing data and tens of millions of unique TCR sequences. To study patterns of TCR occurrence, a later analysis re-analyzed previously published TCR beta repertoires from 600 to 750 donors and added high-resolution HLA genotyping. Here is what the overall study found, with its caveats: Cytomegalovirus status was reported to be diagnosed by the classifier with high specificity and sensitivity in both the original and validation cohorts. Strong co-occurrence of HLA alleles, especially DR and DQ, made assigning TCR associations to individual alleles difficult. CMV serostatus was the only immune exposure information available for the cohort. In a later analysis, TCR association rates were found to vary across HLA loci, with the most associated TCRs seen for DRB1 alleles and the fewest for HLA-C alleles. Because HLA typing was unavailable for some donors at each locus, only the typed subset was used in association tests. A later analysis found that HLA-associated TCR beta chains were more clonally expanded and had lower generation probabilities than equally common non-associated chains. In a later analysis, several top co-occurrence clusters were reported to appear linked to parvovirus B19, influenza, CMV and Epstein-Barr virus. In vitro tests confirmed that a few of the cytomegalovirus-associated TCR beta chains recognize cytomegalovirus antigens. According to a later analysis, most CMV-associated TCR beta chains appeared to be HLA-restricted, and the HLA associations seemed to be driven largely by CMV exposure. A cluster of highly shared sequence variants was judged likely to represent a technical artifact of the sequencing pipeline. Some IMGT-functional V segments, including TRBV6-2 and TRBV6-3, could not be told apart with the 87-base-pair reads, so those segments were excluded. A further reported finding was that TCR beta sequences accurately predicted the HLA-A and HLA-B alleles for most subjects in the first cohort. Correlated functional status among segregating V segments might reflect linkage disequilibrium, but an unknown experimental factor could not be ruled out. Sequencing depth was assumed to be roughly uniform across donors in the presence/absence analyses, though that assumption may not hold. While some public TCRs were present in many individuals, most TCR sequences turned up only very rarely across donors. In this cohort, only TCR beta chains were sequenced, and detectable features were limited by the absence of alpha or paired-chain data. The earlier analysis of some 540 of the donors excluded over 15 rarely observed V segments, including chromosome 9 orphons, because counts were too low. In the study, approximately 150 TCR beta chains were listed as associated with cytomegalovirus. According to the authors, the approach could potentially be generalized to other disease states and immunological phenotypes. Specific HLA alleles were associated with more than 15,000 TCR beta sequences at a false discovery rate of 0.05 in a later analysis. An earlier analysis of approximately 590 of the donors showed that most TCR beta V segments appeared in productive rearrangements either about 90% or about 30% of the time, which broadly matched IMGT annotations. In a later genetic analysis, fewer N-insertions in productive TCRs were reported among donors in an Asian-associated ancestry cluster than the roughly 700-donor mean. A later genetic analysis associated a missense DCLRE1C variant with V-gene and J-gene trimming of TCR beta chains, and an independent cohort replicated the association.

V ends up 1 base short and J 3 bases short, with an unmatched junction base count of 21. The CDR3 holds 21 amino acids from the cysteine to the phenylalanine. Only the CDR3 DNA stays, 63 bases, in frame from base 1. Taken from the germline V gene, the CDR1 and CDR2 loops are SGHRS and YFSETQ. In total, over 600 healthy bone marrow donors made up the cohort. All cohort members were sampled while nominally healthy, although unrecorded immune exposures were likely present. The donor tested CMV seronegative, placing the donor among the roughly 340 seronegative members of the cohort. Each donor provided a peripheral blood sample, and peripheral blood mononuclear cells were used for TCR beta sequencing. Genomic DNA extraction from the blood cell samples was performed with the Qiagen DNeasy Blood Extraction Kit.

The sample was PBMCs. The sequence came from a woman aged 40 to 55 in good health and CMV-seronegative. The chain is made from TRBV5-1 and TRBJ2-3, and TRBD1 matches 9 of the central bases. The nucleotides are TGCGCCAGCAGCTTGCACGGACAGGGGTCCCGCGTACGCGGTAAGACAGATACGCAGTATTTT. The translation is CASSLHGQGSRVRGKTDTQYF.